The 22 T cell receptor beta chains reported below all come from one sample, sequenced in a study of human T cells and chemical hapten exposure. TCRdb reprocessed the RACE reads via MiXCR and lists one record per CDR3 protein. Of under 95,000 distinct CDR3 sequences detected, about 8.5% appear once; the ten largest clones hold around 2.6%. Time point specified: pre-sensitization, week 0. Indicated treatment: therapeutic diphenylcyclopropenone sensitization with weekly scalp DPC. Sequences were derived from whole blood, sampled in connection with sensitization to the hapten diphenylcyclopropenone (DPC). The receptors were sampled from a man aged 35 to 55 with alopecia areata. Some clones in this sample may be carry-over from other donors' samples.

This clonotype was seen ten or more times. V gene TRBV7-8 combines with J gene TRBJ2-3, with D perhaps TRBD1 or TRBD2 (5 bases each). The CDR3 runs to 16 residues. Germline V gene sequence: CDR1 SGHVS, CDR2 FQNEAQ. V was shortened by 1 base and J by 1 base, with 12 bases between the two germline ends. The CDR3 here is CASSLGSSGRTDTQYF. The CDR3, as DNA: TGTGCCAGCAGCTTAGGGTCTTCGGGACGCACAGATACGCAGTATTTT.

This clonotype has a handful of counts. The V gene is TRBV7-3, the J gene TRBJ2-2; 14 bases are shared with TRBD2. CDR3 length: 15 amino acids. V was clipped by 5 bases and J by 6 bases; unmatched bases: 2. Germline assignment: CDR1 SGHTA and CDR2 FQGTGA. The CDR3 spells CASSQGLAGAGELFF. Written as DNA, the CDR3 is TGTGCCAGCAGCCAGGGACTAGCGGGAGCCGGGGAGCTGTTTTTT.

The J gene is TRBJ2-1, the V gene TRBV27; TRBD2 agrees at 13 bases. The CDR3 runs to 16 residues. V lost 8 bases, J lost 8 bases, and 12 bases stayed unmatched. Germline CDR1 and CDR2: MNHEY and SMNVEV (reference sequence). The CDR3 DNA is TGTGCCAGCGGGCCACTGACTAGCGGGAGGAAGGATGAGCAGTTCTTC. Amino acids: CASGPLTSGRKDEQFF.

The chain is built from TRBV10-3 and TRBJ1-5, with TRBD1 as a possible D gene (5 bases). Trimming removed 1 base from V and 0 bases from J, with 10 bases in between. CDR1 is ENHRY, CDR2 SYGVKD, per germline. This CDR3 region has 16 residues. The CDR3 region is CAISELGELSNQPQHF. In nucleotides, the CDR3 is TGTGCCATCAGTGAGTTGGGGGAGCTTAGCAATCAGCCCCAGCATTTT.

The rearrangement links TRBV19 to TRBJ1-5; D is uncertain. This CDR3 has 13 residues. Per the germline V gene, CDR1 is LNHDA and CDR2 is SQIVND (reference sequence). V dropped 4 bases and J dropped 10 bases, with 14 bases sitting between them. The CDR3 loop reads CASSTHEREPQHF. The CDR3 nucleotides read TGTGCCAGTAGTACCCACGAGCGGGAACCCCAGCATTTT.

This clonotype was picked up many times. The rearrangement uses TRBV20-1 and TRBJ1-2; no definite D call. V lost 1 base to trimming and J lost 3 bases, with 6 bases between them. Germline CDR1 is DFQATT and CDR2 is SNEGSKA (reference sequence). This CDR3 region has 12 residues. The CDR3 nucleotides are TGCAGTGCTAGAGTAGGAGACTATGGCTACACCTTC. It translates to CSARVGDYGYTF.

The CDR3 nucleotides are TGTGCCAGCAGTCCAGACAGGGGGTGGTTCTACGAGCAGTACTTC. Protein product: CASSPDRGWFYEQYF. The chain employs TRBV12-3 or TRBV12-4 and TRBJ2-7, with TRBD1 matching 9 bases. V lost 5 bases and J lost 3; bases outside the gene matches: 8. CDR3 size: 15 residues.

V is TRBV27 and J is TRBJ1-2, with a tentative D call TRBD1 (5 bases). V lost 0 bases and J lost 2, with 13 bases in between. Germline V CDR1 and CDR2: MNHEY, SMNVEV (reference sequence). This CDR3 has 16 amino acids. CDR3 loop: CASSLSGGTANYGYTF. The CDR3 DNA reads as TGTGCCAGCAGTTTATCCGGAGGGACGGCCAACTATGGCTACACCTTC.

The chain employs TRBV20-1 and TRBJ2-3; 8 bases match TRBD1. V was pared by 4 bases and J by 3 bases, with 12 bases of the junction left unmatched. This CDR3 has 16 residues. Germline V CDR1 and CDR2: DFQATT, SNEGSKA (reference sequence). The CDR3 reads CSAIPPQGALTDTQYF. CDR3 nucleotide sequence: TGCAGTGCTATTCCCCCCCAGGGGGCGCTTACAGATACGCAGTATTTT.

The chain recombines TRBV20-1 with TRBJ1-1, with no clear D. V lost 3 bases and J lost 1, with 6 bases in between. The CDR3 spans 12 residues. Germline loops: CDR1 DFQATT, CDR2 SNEGSKA (reference sequence). The CDR3 nucleotides read TGCAGTGCTAGGGGCCAGAACACTGAAGCTTTCTTT. This gives the protein CSARGQNTEAFF.

This clonotype came up many times. The chain carries TRBV12-3 or TRBV12-4 and TRBJ1-1; D is ambiguous. This CDR3 has 13 residues. Trimming took 7 bases from V and 2 from J, leaving 11 bases between them. CDR3 residues: CASTGKHNTEAFF. CDR3 DNA sequence: TGTGCCAGCACGGGGAAGCACAACACTGAAGCTTTCTTT.

This sequence joins TRBV14 and TRBJ2-1; D perhaps matches TRBD2 (5 bases). There are 12 residues in the CDR3. Germline CDR1 is SGHDN and CDR2 is FVKESK. The V end lost 6 bases, the J end lost 15 bases, and 18 bases lay between the germline ends. The CDR3 nucleotides read TGTGCCAGCAGTCAGACTACGGTTAGTCTGTTCTTC. Translating gives CASSQTTVSLFF.

This clonotype was detected only a few times. This chain links TRBV7-3 with TRBJ2-1; D perhaps matches TRBD2 (6 bases). This CDR3 has 16 amino acids. Germline CDR1 SGHTA, CDR2 FQGTGA. V dropped 1 base and J dropped 7 bases, with 17 bases sitting between them. CDR3 sequence (DNA): TGTGCCAGCAGCTTAAAAATTCAGGCAGGGAGGAATGAGCAGTTCTTC. Translation gives CASSLKIQAGRNEQFF.

A few counts support this clonotype. The chain has TRBV7-9 and TRBJ2-3; no definite D call. This CDR3 has 16 residues. V was pared by 0 bases and J by 2 bases, with 12 bases between. Germline V gene data show CDR1 as SEHNR and CDR2 as FQNEAQ (reference sequence). The CDR3 nucleotides read TGTGCCAGCAGCTTAGCCGTGGCCGTTAACACAGATACGCAGTATTTT. Translation gives CASSLAVAVNTDTQYF.

Ten or more counts support this clonotype. The V call is TRBV20-1, the J call TRBJ2-3; D not certain. The CDR3 loop spans 13 amino acids. Germline CDR1 and CDR2: DFQATT and SNEGSKA (reference sequence). V dropped 3 bases and J dropped 1 base, with 8 bases sitting between them. The CDR3 region has the DNA TGCAGTGCTAGTCTAGTACGCACAGATACGCAGTATTTT. Residues: CSASLVRTDTQYF.

For this clonotype: This may be a read error: a much more frequent sequence differs by one nucleotide. Because the CDR3 is missing its conserved closing phenylalanine or tryptophan, this is likely a read error. The chain joins TRBV29-1 to TRBJ1-2, with 7 bases identical to TRBD1. Germline CDR1 SQVTM, CDR2 ANQGSEA. The CDR3 loop spans 13 amino acids. The V gene end was trimmed by 1 base and the J gene end by 4 bases; junction bases not matched to a gene: 3. CDR3 residues: CSVEGQGIYGYTL. CDR3 sequence (DNA): TGCAGCGTTGAAGGACAGGGTATCTATGGCTACACCTTA.

This clonotype was detected ten times or more. The rearrangement uses TRBV7-3 and TRBJ1-2, with D maybe TRBD1 (6 bases). This CDR3 region has 14 residues. V lost 4 bases and J 4 bases, leaving 13 bases between the germline ends. Per germline, CDR1 SGHTA and CDR2 FQGTGA. CDR3 in DNA: TGTGCCAGCAGCTCAACCGGGACAAGCTATGGCTACACCTTC. Amino acid sequence: CASSSTGTSYGYTF.

The chain is built from TRBV10-3 and TRBJ2-7, with a weak D call TRBD1 (6 bases). Germline assignment: CDR1 ENHRY and CDR2 SYGVKD. Trimming shortened V by 5 bases and J by 5 bases, and 10 bases separated the two germline ends. The CDR3 totals 12 residues. The DNA for the CDR3 is TGTGCCATCAGTACAGGGACCCACGAGCAGTACGTC. It specifies CAISTGTHEQYV.

The gene calls are TRBV6-2 or TRBV6-3 and TRBJ2-5; possibly TRBD2 for D (5 bases). CDR1 and CDR2 from the germline V gene are MNHEY and SVGEGT. The CDR3 loop spans 17 amino acids. V was pared by 7 bases and J by 3 bases, with 24 bases between. The CDR3, as DNA: TGTGCCAGCATCATAGGATCCAAGCGGAGAAGCGAAGAGACCCAGTACTTC. It yields the protein CASIIGSKRRSEETQYF.

In this sample, this clonotype turned up once. The chain carries TRBV7-2 and TRBJ2-3; no clear D gene. This CDR3 has 14 residues. Trimming left V 5 bases short and J 2 bases short, with 11 bases between. Germline V gene lookup returns CDR1 SGHTA and CDR2 FQGNSA. CDR3 nucleotide sequence: TGTGCCAGCAGCGCGGACCCCCTCACAGATACGCAGTATTTT. Translating gives CASSADPLTDTQYF.

This clonotype was recorded a few times. This rearrangement joins TRBV11-1 to TRBJ2-1; 8 nucleotides line up with TRBD2. Trimming cost V 1 base and J 12 bases; bases outside gene matches: 11. The CDR3 has 15 amino acids. Germline loops: CDR1 SGHAT, CDR2 FQDESV (reference sequence). The CDR3 sequence: CASSLGQFSGMGQFF. DNA of the CDR3: TGTGCCAGCAGCTTAGGACAATTTAGCGGGATGGGGCAGTTCTTC.

V and J are TRBV5-1 and TRBJ2-3, with D possibly TRBD1 on 6 matching bases. V lost 6 bases, J lost 5 bases, and 16 bases lay in between. This CDR3 is built from 14 residues. Germline V gene sequence: CDR1 SGHRS, CDR2 YFSETQ. The chain's CDR3 is CASKKQGLIDTQYF. CDR3 sequence (DNA): TGCGCCAGCAAAAAACAGGGTCTGATAGATACGCAGTATTTT. Full variable domain (missing parts from reference TRBV5-1 and TRBJ2-3): KAGVTQTPRYLIKTRGQQVTLSCSPISGHRSVSWYQQTPGQGLQFLFEYFSETQRNKGNFPGRFSGRQFSNSRSEMNVSTLELGDSALYLCASKKQGLIDTQYFGPGTRLTVL.